What follows describes a single T cell receptor (beta chain). Its antigen is undetermined. Assay: immunoSEQ multiplex PCR; the TCRdb copy retains only in-frame clones and omits some. The table records nearly 110,000 clones, 90% of them present only once. The sample is drawn from a study of T cell responses to AZD1222 COVID-19 vaccine. Study overall: It was second doses at about 4 or about 12 weeks that were pooled.

Whole-study findings and limits: Donors skewed white British and female; clonal diversity was possibly underestimated. It was only a handful of AZD1222 recipients who were seropositive at baseline. Nearly half of spike-specific TCRs reportedly go after variant regions that carry no mutations.

V trimming: 2 bases; J trimming: 7 bases; junction bases outside the gene matches: 9. The CDR3 totals 14 residues. The germline V gene has CDR1 SGHNT and CDR2 YYREEE (reference sequence). The sequences come from peripheral blood, collected on day 0 of AZD1222 vaccination. The gene calls are TRBV5-4 and TRBJ2-7, with 7 bases aligning to TRBD1. The receptor comes from an adult in good health. This CDR3 is CASSLETGPAEQYF. The CDR3 bases are TGTGCCAGCAGCTTAGAGACAGGGCCGGCTGAGCAGTACTTC.